This TCR beta chain was observed in a study of blood T cell repertoires in COVID-19. Turning to the study itself: Nucleic acid was either cDNA or gDNA, and it came from T cells, B-cell-depleted T cells, or PBMCs.

Authors' methods: Reference gene primers were amplified, and this amplification served to estimate nucleated cell counts. Libraries were prepared by immunoSEQ multiplex PCR; TCRdb keeps only in-frame clonotypes and omits some of them. Clone size and V and J calls were adopted from that table, with D and trimming inferred from the DNA. The sample contains fewer than 350,000 clones, 81% of which appear only once. Trimming cost V 5 bases and J 11 bases; bases outside gene matches: 17. The CDR3 has 16 residues. Germline values: CDR1 MGHRA, CDR2 YSYEKL. The TCR sequence derives from a woman aged 60 to 75 with active or convalescent COVID-19. The source material was peripheral blood. The chain joins TRBV4-1 to TRBJ1-5, with TRBD1 matching over 8 bases. CDR3 amino acids: CASSAEDRVPYWAQHF. The CDR3 region has the DNA TGCGCCAGCAGCGCTGAGGACAGGGTCCCCTATTGGGCCCAGCATTTT.